The rows below give T cell receptor beta chains drawn from one sample of a study of cytomegalovirus exposure and HLA in healthy donors. The protocol was immunoSEQ multiplex PCR, while the TCRdb copy is restricted to in-frame clones and leaves out a portion. The profile shows under 200,000 clones, roughly 79% of them singletons. Sequencing was performed on PBMCs. These receptors all come from a man aged 50-60 years in good health and CMV-seropositive. CDR3s leave out the opening cysteine and the closing phenylalanine or tryptophan.

TRBV19 ASMGRAADTQY
TRBV9 ASSVGEVANEKLF
TRBV7-8 ASSPGFGKLF
TRBV6-4 ASSDSSGGANEQF
TRBV2 ASRTDRNENYEQY
TRBV9 ASSVTPSAGDSPLH
TRBV7-9 ASSLAADTIY
TRBV5-1 ASSSGQEQF
TRBV19 ASSILNSNQPQH
TRBV6-6 ASRDSNTGELF
TRBV5-5 ASSSGLAATPRELF
TRBV5-1 ASSSAGGSNTEAF
TRBV12-5 ASLFRGLGDTEAF
TRBV7-7 ASSPDRYNEQF
TRBV15 ATSRDRGNGGYQETQY
TRBV7-3 ASSPHLAGEQF
TRBV7-3 ASSSQGQGKSGEQY